This passage covers 20 T cell receptor beta chains from one sample sequenced in a study of T cells after yellow fever vaccination. In TCRdb, the 5' RACE reads were re-called with MiXCR into one record per CDR3 protein. The sample comprises a few hundred thousand distinct CDR3 sequences, approximately 9% of which are singletons, and 15% to 20% rests with the top ten. The sequenced sample was PBMCs, obtained on the day of the first yellow fever vaccination. These receptors came from a man younger than 30 who received the YFV17D yellow fever vaccine.

This clonotype was seen at least ten times. The V and J genes are TRBV2 and TRBJ2-7, with no clear D. Per germline, CDR1 SNHLY and CDR2 FYNNEI. V lost 7 bases to trimming and J lost 8 bases, with 12 bases between them. CDR3 length: 11 residues. CDR3 protein: CASTGRTKQYF. The CDR3 DNA follows: TGTGCCAGCACGGGCAGAACTAAGCAGTACTTC.

This clonotype came up a few times. The chain has TRBV28 and TRBJ2-1; D is uncertain. Trimming shortened V by 4 bases and J by 9 bases, and 7 bases separated the two germline ends. In germline, CDR1 is MDHEN, CDR2 SYDVKM. This CDR3 comprises 11 residues. CDR3 coding DNA: TGTGCCAGCAGTTCCGTGTTTGAGCAGTTCTTC. Protein sequence: CASSSVFEQFF.

This clonotype was detected ten times or more. The chain uses TRBV10-3 and TRBJ2-3; tentative D call: TRBD1 (6 bases). Germline V gene data show CDR1 as ENHRY and CDR2 as SYGVKD. The CDR3 sequence is 14 residues long. Trimming took 7 bases from V and 4 from J, leaving 15 bases between them. The CDR3 is CAITKGQGPDTQYF. In DNA, the CDR3 is TGTGCCATCACGAAGGGGCAGGGGCCAGATACGCAGTATTTT.

The gene calls are TRBV11-2 and TRBJ2-1; 8 nucleotides match TRBD1. The V and J ends lost 7 bases and 8 bases, in that order; junction bases with no gene match: 7. Germline-derived CDR1 and CDR2 are SGHAT and FQNNGV. The CDR3 extends over 13 amino acids. This CDR3 reads CASKVTGADEQFF. Written as DNA, the CDR3 is TGTGCCAGCAAGGTGACAGGGGCGGATGAGCAGTTCTTC.

The genes are TRBV9 and TRBJ2-1; 7 bases fit TRBD1. The V gene end was trimmed by 0 bases and the J gene end by 4 bases; junction bases not matched to a gene: 4. The germline V gene encodes CDR1 SGDLS and CDR2 YYNGEE. CDR3 length: 15 residues. The CDR3 loop reads CASSVAGQTYNEQFF. CDR3 DNA sequence: TGTGCCAGCAGCGTAGCGGGACAGACTTACAATGAGCAGTTCTTC.

This chain links TRBV6-2 or TRBV6-3 with TRBJ2-3; 14 nucleotides align to TRBD2. J was trimmed by 2 bases and V by 4 bases; bases with no gene match: 8. The CDR3 has 18 amino acids. In germline, CDR1 is MNHEY, CDR2 SVGEGT. CDR3 coding DNA: TGTGCCAGCAGTTTGTCGCCGGGACTAGCGGGGGACACAGATACGCAGTATTTT. It codes for CASSLSPGLAGDTDTQYF.

This clonotype was observed a few times. The chain has TRBV12-3 or TRBV12-4 and TRBJ1-1, with 9 positions matching TRBD1. The CDR3 covers 21 residues. J was trimmed by 0 bases and V by 4 bases; bases with no gene match: 21. The CDR3 region is CASSSNRDREGVSIMNTEAFF. The DNA for the CDR3 is TGTGCCAGCAGTTCCAACCGGGACAGGGAGGGAGTATCGATCATGAACACTGAAGCTTTCTTT.

This clonotype has just a few counts. The chain is built from TRBV6-5 and TRBJ2-7; D is possibly TRBD1 (5 bases). This CDR3 has 15 amino acids. V dropped 0 bases and J dropped 4 bases, with 13 bases sitting between them. CDR1 is MNHEY and CDR2 is SVGAGI in the germline V gene. CDR3 residues: CASSYSGAFSYEQYF. The CDR3 nucleotides read TGTGCCAGCAGTTACTCAGGGGCTTTCAGTTACGAGCAGTACTTC.

Only a few counts were recorded for this clonotype. The V call is TRBV5-1, the J call TRBJ2-2, with a tentative D call TRBD2 (6 bases). CDR3 length: 15 amino acids. Germline loops: CDR1 SGHRS, CDR2 YFSETQ. V gave up 0 bases and J gave up 4 bases, with 10 bases separating them. CDR3 nucleotides: TGCGCCAGCAGCTTGGAGGGACTTACCACCGGGGAGCTGTTTTTT. It translates to CASSLEGLTTGELFF.

In its sample, this clonotype was seen a few times. The chain joins TRBV10-3 to TRBJ1-2; tentatively, D is TRBD1 (6 bases). Germline V gives CDR1 ENHRY, CDR2 SYGVKD. This CDR3 region has 15 residues. V was trimmed by 6 bases and J by 2 bases, leaving 16 bases between them. In DNA form, the CDR3 reads TGTGCCATCAGGGAACCGGGACACGTAAACTATGGCTACACCTTC. Amino acid sequence: CAIREPGHVNYGYTF.

The table lists this clonotype with many counts. The chain has TRBV6-2 or TRBV6-3 and TRBJ2-5, with D unresolved. The V gene's germline CDR1 is MNHEY and CDR2 SVGEGT. This CDR3 spans 14 amino acids. Trimming shortened V by 0 bases and J by 5 bases, and 10 bases separated the two germline ends. CDR3 residues: CASSYSGGWETQYF. CDR3 DNA sequence: TGTGCCAGCAGTTACTCCGGTGGTTGGGAGACCCAGTACTTC.

V and J are TRBV19 and TRBJ2-2, with a possible D match to TRBD2 (5 bases). This CDR3 is built from 15 residues. Per the germline V gene, CDR1 is LNHDA and CDR2 is SQIVND (reference sequence). V was shortened by 4 bases and J by 3 bases, with 12 bases between the two germline ends. Here the CDR3 reads CASSTITRDTGELFF. CDR3 DNA sequence: TGTGCCAGTAGTACAATAACGCGGGACACCGGGGAGCTGTTTTTT.

This clonotype has only a few counts. The V and J genes are TRBV2 and TRBJ1-1; unclear D gene. The CDR3 spans 15 residues. V lost 0 bases and J lost 0, with 8 bases in between. CDR1 SNHLY and CDR2 FYNNEI come from the germline V gene. CDR3 bases: TGTGCCAGCAGTGAAGCGCTTCCCTTGAACACTGAAGCTTTCTTT. Its protein is CASSEALPLNTEAFF.

The V gene is TRBV9, the J gene TRBJ2-2; 10 bases line up with TRBD2. CDR1 is SGDLS, CDR2 YYNGEE, per germline. The CDR3 totals 15 residues. The J segment lost 5 bases and the V segment lost 1 base, leaving 2 bases of the junction unmatched. CDR3 coding DNA: TGTGCCAGCAGCGTAACTAGCGGGGTTACCGGGGAGCTGTTTTTT. Protein sequence: CASSVTSGVTGELFF.

This chain uses TRBV20-1 with TRBJ1-2; 9 bases fit TRBD1. With V trimmed by 5 bases and J by 3 bases, 10 bases remained unmatched. Germline assignment: CDR1 DFQATT and CDR2 SNEGSKA (reference sequence). The CDR3 has 15 amino acids. The CDR3 nucleotides are TGCAGTGCTGACCCGGGACAGGGACTCGACTATGGCTACACCTTC. Translating gives CSADPGQGLDYGYTF.

This clonotype was observed a handful of times. The chain joins TRBV5-1 to TRBJ2-5; D is uncertain. Germline V lookup: CDR1 SGHRS, CDR2 YFSETQ. The CDR3 contains 13 residues. Trimming cost V 4 bases and J 1 base, with 8 bases left between them. The CDR3 coding sequence is TGCGCCAGCAGCCCCCACCTCCAAGAGACCCAGTACTTC. Its translation: CASSPHLQETQYF.

This clonotype occurred a few times. The chain is built from TRBV20-1 and TRBJ2-7; 9 bases agree with TRBD1. The CDR3 loop spans 15 amino acids. Germline-derived CDR1 and CDR2 are DFQATT and SNEGSKA (reference sequence). V trimming: 6 bases; J trimming: 2 bases; junction bases outside the gene matches: 11. CDR3 nucleotides: TGCAGTGCGAACCCAGGGGACAGGGCGACCTACGAGCAGTACTTC. Encoded protein: CSANPGDRATYEQYF.

V and J are TRBV21-1 and TRBJ2-5. TRBV21-1 is recorded as a pseudogene. There are 14 residues in the CDR3. CDR3 nucleotides: TGTGCCAGCAGCAAAGCATGGGGTACCTTGACCCAGTACTTC. Translating it yields CASSKAWGTLTQYF.

This clonotype was seen a handful of times. The chain employs TRBV7-2 and TRBJ1-6, with 7 bases lining up with TRBD1. Germline assignment: CDR1 SGHTA and CDR2 FQGNSA. With 5 bases clipped from V and 13 bases from J, the junction kept 5 bases outside the gene matches. The CDR3 has 12 amino acids. The CDR3 sequence is CASSRDSLPLHF. CDR3 bases: TGTGCCAGCAGCCGGGACAGCCTCCCCCTCCACTTT.

The rearrangement uses TRBV11-2 and TRBJ1-2; tentative D call: TRBD1 (5 bases). Germline V gene data show CDR1 as SGHAT and CDR2 as FQNNGV. The CDR3 sequence is 16 residues long. The V gene lost 5 bases and the J gene lost 6 bases, with 22 bases spanning the gap. The CDR3 DNA reads as TGTGCCAGCAGCCCGCCCGAACTGACAGTGCGCCATGGCTACACCTTC. Translating it yields CASSPPELTVRHGYTF.